This T cell receptor gamma chain came from a study of gamma delta lymphoproliferative disorders and STAT genes. In this sample, this clone is medium-sized. TCRdb fed the multiplex PCR reads to CATT. The top ten hold roughly 67% of the sample, which has about 1,900 gamma-chain clones, 6% to 7.5% seen once. The receptor sequences were amplified from genomic DNA of peripheral blood mononuclear cells. Sequenced patients had a median age of roughly 59 years. The sample comprised blood. This receptor was taken from a human donor with gamma-delta T-cell large granular lymphocyte leukemia.

The CDR3 region is CATWDGCGLRTTGWFKIF. CDR3 in DNA: TGTGCCACCTGGGACGGTTGTGGGTTGAGAACCACTGGTTGGTTCAAGATATTT. This chain uses TRGV2 with TRGJP1. Assignment of the J gene here rests on matching the DNA to germline, because TCRdb gives none. The CDR3 sequence is 18 residues long. CDR1 EGSNGY and CDR2 YDSYNSKV come from the germline V gene. The J segment lost 2 bases and the V segment lost 1 base, leaving 13 bases of the junction unmatched.